The clone carrying this T cell receptor beta chain was picked up a small number of times. Enrollees, about 18 to 89 years old, lived in 24 US areas. These data originate in a study of blood T cell repertoires in COVID-19. For the study at large: T cells, B-cell-depleted T cells, or PBMCs provided the cDNA or gDNA that served as material.

How the authors handled the data: How many nucleated cells were present was estimated from reference gene primer amplification. Some clones are missing from TCRdb's copy, which holds only in-frame ones; the method was immunoSEQ multiplex PCR. V and J calls and clone size follow that table, whereas D and trimming were derived from the DNA. This table has some 430,000 clones, less than 95% appearing once. Between the trimmed V and J ends, which lost 1 base and 4 bases, there was a span of 7 bases. Germline loops: CDR1 LGHDT, CDR2 YNNKEL (reference sequence). The CDR3 length is 14 residues. The gene calls are TRBV3-1 (or the pseudogene TRBV3-2) and TRBJ2-2; D call uncertain. The specimen sequenced was PBMCs or T cells enriched from blood (not recorded which). The receptor was isolated from a man younger than 35 who had recovered from COVID-19. The CDR3 DNA follows: TGTGCCAGCAGCCAAGTAAGAGTCACCGGGGAGCTGTTTTTT. This encodes CASSQVRVTGELFF.